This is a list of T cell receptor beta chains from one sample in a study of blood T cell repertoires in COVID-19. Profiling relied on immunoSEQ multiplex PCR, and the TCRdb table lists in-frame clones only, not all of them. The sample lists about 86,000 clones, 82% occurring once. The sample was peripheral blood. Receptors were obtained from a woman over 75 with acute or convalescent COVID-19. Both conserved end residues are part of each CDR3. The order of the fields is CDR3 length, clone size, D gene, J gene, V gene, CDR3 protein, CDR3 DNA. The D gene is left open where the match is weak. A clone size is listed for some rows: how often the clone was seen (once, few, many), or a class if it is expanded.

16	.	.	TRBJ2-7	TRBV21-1	CASSQTPGWVGDEQYF	TGTGCCAGCAGCCAAACTCCCGGATGGGTAGGAGACGAGCAGTACTTC
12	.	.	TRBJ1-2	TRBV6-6	CASREGDYGYTF	TGTGCCAGCAGGGAAGGGGACTATGGCTACACCTTC
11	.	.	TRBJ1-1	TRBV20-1	CSASPLTEAFF	TGCAGTGCTAGCCCTTTGACTGAAGCTTTCTTT
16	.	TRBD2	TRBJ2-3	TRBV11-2	CASSPQASGVTDTQYF	TGTGCCAGCAGCCCCCAGGCTAGCGGGGTCACAGATACGCAGTATTTT
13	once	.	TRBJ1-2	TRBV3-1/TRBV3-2	CASSPAGPYGYTF	TGTGCCAGCAGCCCAGCAGGGCCCTATGGCTACACCTTC
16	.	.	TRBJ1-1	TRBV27	CASSLVPGRQNTEAFF	TGTGCCAGCAGTTTAGTTCCCGGCAGACAGAACACTGAAGCTTTCTTT
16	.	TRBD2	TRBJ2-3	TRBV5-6	CASSLQGSGRGDTQYF	TGTGCCAGCAGCCTTCAAGGGAGCGGGAGAGGAGATACGCAGTATTTT
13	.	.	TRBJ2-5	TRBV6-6	CASSLRGLETQYF	TGTGCCAGCAGCCTTAGGGGGTTAGAGACCCAGTACTTC
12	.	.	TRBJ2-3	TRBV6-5	CASRALTDTQYF	TGTGCCAGCAGGGCTCTCACAGATACGCAGTATTTT
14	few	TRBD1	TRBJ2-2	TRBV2	CASTNRGLTGELFF	TGTGCCAGCACCAACAGGGGGCTTACCGGGGAGCTGTTTTTT
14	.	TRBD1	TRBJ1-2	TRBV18	CASSPGQDAGGYTF	TGTGCCAGCTCACCTGGACAGGATGCGGGTGGCTACACCTTC
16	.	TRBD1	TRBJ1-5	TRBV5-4	CASSRGGPGQSKAQHF	TGTGCCAGCAGCCGGGGGGGGCCGGGACAGTCTAAGGCCCAGCATTTT
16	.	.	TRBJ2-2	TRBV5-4	CASSLLQWARPGELFF	TGTGCCAGCAGCTTACTTCAGTGGGCCCGCCCCGGGGAGCTGTTTTTT
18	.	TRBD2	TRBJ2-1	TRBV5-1	CASSPRVSGRSSYNEQFF	TGCGCCAGCAGCCCAAGAGTTAGCGGGAGAAGCTCCTACAATGAGCAGTTCTTC
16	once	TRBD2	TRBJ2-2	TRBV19	CASSLGLAGITGELFF	TGTGCCAGTAGTCTAGGGCTAGCGGGCATCACCGGGGAGCTGTTTTTT
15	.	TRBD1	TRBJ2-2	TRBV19	CASGTATISTGELFF	TGTGCCAGCGGGACAGCTACCATTTCGACCGGGGAGCTGTTTTTT
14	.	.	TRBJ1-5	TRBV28	CASSRRQGNQPQHF	TGTGCCAGCAGCCGACGACAGGGCAATCAGCCCCAGCATTTT
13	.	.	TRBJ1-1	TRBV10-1	CASSDSPDSEAFF	TGCGCCAGCAGCGATTCTCCGGACAGTGAAGCTTTCTTT
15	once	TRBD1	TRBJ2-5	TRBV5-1	CASSSNTGAQETQYF	TGCGCCAGCAGCTCTAATACAGGGGCCCAAGAGACCCAGTACTTC
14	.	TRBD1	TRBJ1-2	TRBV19	CASSATGGSSGYTF	TGTGCCAGTAGTGCCACAGGGGGTTCTAGTGGCTACACCTTC
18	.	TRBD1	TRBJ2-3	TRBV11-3	CASSLRTGRSSGADTQYF	TGTGCCAGCAGCCTCAGGACAGGGCGTTCCTCCGGGGCAGATACGCAGTATTTT
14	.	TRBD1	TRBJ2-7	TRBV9	CASTPGTGGDEQYF	TGTGCCAGCACCCCCGGGACAGGGGGCGACGAGCAGTACTTC
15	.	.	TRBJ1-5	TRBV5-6	CASSLGAMSNQPQHF	TGTGCCAGCAGCCTAGGGGCGATGAGCAATCAGCCCCAGCATTTT
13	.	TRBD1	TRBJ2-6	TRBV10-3	CATQGAGANVLTF	TGTGCCACGCAGGGGGCCGGGGCCAACGTCCTGACTTTC
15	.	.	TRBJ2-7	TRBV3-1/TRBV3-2	CASSFTQDGTYEQYF	TGTGCCAGCAGCTTCACGCAGGACGGGACTTACGAGCAGTACTTC
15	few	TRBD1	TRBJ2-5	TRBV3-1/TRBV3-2	CASSPQRTGKETQYF	TGTGCCAGCAGCCCCCAGAGGACAGGGAAAGAGACCCAGTACTTC
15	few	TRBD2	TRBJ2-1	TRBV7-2	CASSLGGSGSFQVFF	TGTGCCAGCAGCTTAGGAGGTAGCGGGAGCTTTCAGGTGTTCTTC
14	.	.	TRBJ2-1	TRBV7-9	CASSLSGASNEQFF	TGTGCCAGCAGCTTATCAGGGGCGAGCAATGAGCAGTTCTTC
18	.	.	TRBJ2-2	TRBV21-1	CASSKSRLAGVNTGELFF	TGTGCCAGCAGCAAATCTCGACTAGCGGGAGTTAACACCGGGGAGCTGTTTTTT
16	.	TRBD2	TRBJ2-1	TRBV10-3	CAISETPSGRSNEQFF	TGTGCCATCAGTGAGACCCCTAGCGGGAGGAGCAATGAGCAGTTCTTC
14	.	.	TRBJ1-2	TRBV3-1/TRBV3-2	CASSQGARSDGYTF	TGTGCCAGCAGCCAAGGGGCCCGGTCCGATGGCTACACCTTC
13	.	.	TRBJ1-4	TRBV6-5	CASSRQTNEKLFF	TGTGCCAGCAGTAGACAGACTAATGAAAAACTGTTTTTT
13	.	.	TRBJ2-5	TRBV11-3	CASSLNSGETQYF	TGTGCCAGCAGCTTAAACAGCGGGGAGACCCAGTACTTC
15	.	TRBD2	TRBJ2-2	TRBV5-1	CASRAGTTFRGELFF	TGCGCCAGCAGAGCCGGGACTACCTTTAGGGGGGAGCTGTTTTTT
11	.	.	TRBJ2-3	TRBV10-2	CASDGGNTQYF	TGCGCCAGCGACGGAGGGAATACGCAGTATTTT
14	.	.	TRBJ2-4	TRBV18	CASSPAEVKNIQYF	TGTGCCAGCTCACCGGCGGAGGTCAAAAACATTCAGTACTTC
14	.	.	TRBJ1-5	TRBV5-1	CASSSDGMNQPQHF	TGCGCCAGCAGCTCGGACGGGATGAATCAGCCCCAGCATTTT